A single sample gave rise to the 7 T cell receptor beta chains below, sequenced in a study of vaccination and CD4 T cells after COVID-19. These TCRs' antigens remain unknown. Treatment denoted: roughly nine-day PBMC culture with coronavirus spike peptide pools or control peptides (ViraFEST assay). The assay that was used to sequence DNA from cultured CD4+ T cells was the Oncomine TCR Beta short-read assay. TCRdb analysed the PCR reads with MiXCR anew, one entry per CDR3 protein. Among approximately 19,000 distinct CDR3 sequences listed, 48% were seen once. This specimen consisted of CD4+ T cells from blood, cultured in vitro, obtained after SARS-CoV-2 vaccination. These receptors all come from a human donor who had recovered from COVID-19.

V and J are TRBV6-4 and TRBJ2-1, with 10 bases lining up with TRBD2. V was pared by 4 bases and J by 3 bases, with 3 bases of the junction left unmatched. Germline assignment: CDR1 MRHNA and CDR2 SNTAGT. The CDR3 sequence is 15 residues long. DNA of the CDR3: TGTGCCAGCAGTGTAGCGGGGGGCGACTACAATGAGCAGTTCTTC. This gives the protein CASSVAGGDYNEQFF.

The chain carries TRBV6-1 and TRBJ2-2, with D uncertain. Per the germline V gene, CDR1 is MNHNS and CDR2 is SASEGT. V shed 5 bases and J shed 1 base, with 11 bases lying between them. The CDR3 sequence is 15 residues long. CDR3 loop: CASSRFTRNTGELFF. CDR3 sequence (DNA): TGTGCCAGCAGTCGCTTTACAAGGAACACCGGGGAGCTGTTTTTT.

This clonotype was observed a few times. The V and J genes are TRBV7-2 and TRBJ1-5; possibly TRBD1 for D (6 bases). CDR1 is SGHTA and CDR2 is FQGNSA in the germline V gene. The CDR3 length is 16 residues. Trimming removed 5 bases from V and 5 bases from J, with 19 bases in between. The CDR3 loop reads CASSKGGGRVDQPQHF. In DNA form, the CDR3 reads TGTGCCAGCAGCAAGGGGGGAGGGAGGGTTGATCAGCCCCAGCATTTT. The full variable domain, with the rest looked up from reference TRBV7-2 and TRBJ1-5, is GAGVSQSPSNKVTEKGKDVELRCDPISGHTALYWYRQSLGQGLEFLIYFQGNSAPDKSGLPSDRFSAERTGGSVSTLTIQRTQQEDSAVYLCASSKGGGRVDQPQHFGDGTRLSIL.

V usage is TRBV12-3 or TRBV12-4 and J usage is TRBJ1-2, with TRBD1 matching 8 bases. This CDR3 spans 13 amino acids. The V gene end was trimmed by 6 bases and the J gene end by 6 bases; junction bases not matched to a gene: 6. CDR3 region: CASRTDRDHGYTF. CDR3 DNA: TGTGCCAGCAGAACGGACAGGGATCATGGCTACACCTTC.

The rearrangement links TRBV7-2 to TRBJ2-7, with 14 positions matching TRBD2. The trim removed 1 base at V and 5 bases at J, leaving 4 bases unmatched. The CDR3 totals 16 residues. Germline V gene sequence: CDR1 SGHTA, CDR2 FQGNSA. CDR3 in amino acids: CASSLGLAGGLHEQYF. The CDR3 nucleotides read TGTGCCAGCAGCTTAGGACTAGCGGGGGGGCTCCACGAGCAGTACTTC.

The V and J genes are TRBV5-1 and TRBJ2-7; D possibly matches TRBD1 or TRBD2 (6 bases each). CDR1 is SGHRS, CDR2 YFSETQ, per germline. This CDR3 region has 14 residues. With 4 bases removed from V and 5 bases from J, the gap between germline ends came to 16 bases. CDR3 coding DNA: TGCGCCAGCAGCCTTTTAGGGGGGTCCAACGAGCAGTACTTC. Its translation: CASSLLGGSNEQYF.

The chain recombines TRBV5-4 with TRBJ1-6; tentatively, D is TRBD1 (6 bases). CDR3 length equals 16 residues. The germline gives CDR1 SGHNT, CDR2 YYREEE (reference sequence). V dropped 0 bases and J dropped 6 bases, with 13 bases sitting between them. The CDR3 DNA sequence: TGTGCCAGCAGCTTGGCCAGGGGAGGCAGTAATTCACCCCTCCACTTT. It is translated as CASSLARGGSNSPLHF.